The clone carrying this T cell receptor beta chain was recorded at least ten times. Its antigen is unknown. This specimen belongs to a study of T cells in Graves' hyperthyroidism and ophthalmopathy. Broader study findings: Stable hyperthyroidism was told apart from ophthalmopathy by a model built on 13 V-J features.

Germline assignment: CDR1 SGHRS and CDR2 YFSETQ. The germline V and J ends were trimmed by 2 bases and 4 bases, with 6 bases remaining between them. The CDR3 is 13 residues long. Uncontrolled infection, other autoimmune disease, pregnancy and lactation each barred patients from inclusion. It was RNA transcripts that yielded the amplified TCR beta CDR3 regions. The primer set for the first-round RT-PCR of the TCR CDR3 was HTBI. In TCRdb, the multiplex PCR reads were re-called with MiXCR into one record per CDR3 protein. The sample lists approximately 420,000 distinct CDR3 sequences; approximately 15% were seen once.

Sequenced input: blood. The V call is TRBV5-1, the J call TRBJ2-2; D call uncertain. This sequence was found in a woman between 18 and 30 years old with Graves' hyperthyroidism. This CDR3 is CASSFGRTGELFF. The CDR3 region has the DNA TGCGCCAGCAGCTTCGGGCGCACCGGGGAGCTGTTTTTT. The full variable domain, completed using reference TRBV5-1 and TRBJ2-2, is KAGVTQTPRYLIKTRGQQVTLSCSPISGHRSVSWYQQTPGQGLQFLFEYFSETQRNKGNFPGRFSGRQFSNSRSEMNVSTLELGDSALYLCASSFGRTGELFFGEGSRLTVL.